The sequence of this TCR beta chain was determined in a study of T-cell reconstitution after alpha-beta-depleted transplantation in children. Unique molecular identifiers were incorporated during preparation of the TCRbeta library. Each CDR3 protein gets one entry after TCRdb re-called the PCR reads with MiXCR. Of approximately 510,000 distinct CDR3 sequences listed, approximately 20% are singletons. V was pared by 4 bases and J by 6 bases, with 7 bases of the junction left unmatched. This CDR3 has 14 amino acids. CDR1 and CDR2 from the germline V gene are MGHRA and YSYEKL. This clonotype was seen more than once but under ten times.

The sequencing used PBMCs from the stem cell graft donor, collected from the stem cell graft. The clonotype originates from a human donor who donated a stem cell graft to a child with acute lymphoblastic leukemia. The V and J genes are TRBV4-1 and TRBJ2-7, with 9 bases identical to TRBD2. The CDR3 region is CASSPLAGVLEQYF. The CDR3 nucleotides are TGCGCCAGCAGCCCTTTAGCGGGAGTCCTCGAGCAGTACTTC.